What follows is one T cell receptor (beta chain) and its context. The data stem from a study of monozygotic twins with inflammatory bowel disease. The length of the CDR3 is 15 residues. Germline V lookup: CDR1 ENHRY, CDR2 SYGVKD. From its re-call of the 5' RACE reads, TCRdb lists each CDR3 protein once, without DNA. Its clone listing holds 300,000 to 450,000 distinct CDR3 sequences. Sequences were obtained from blood. V and J are TRBV10-3 and TRBJ2-7. The receptor comes from a human donor with ulcerative colitis or Crohn's disease, or a healthy co-twin of an affected twin (not recorded which). This chain's CDR3 is CAISEASQMSYEQYF.